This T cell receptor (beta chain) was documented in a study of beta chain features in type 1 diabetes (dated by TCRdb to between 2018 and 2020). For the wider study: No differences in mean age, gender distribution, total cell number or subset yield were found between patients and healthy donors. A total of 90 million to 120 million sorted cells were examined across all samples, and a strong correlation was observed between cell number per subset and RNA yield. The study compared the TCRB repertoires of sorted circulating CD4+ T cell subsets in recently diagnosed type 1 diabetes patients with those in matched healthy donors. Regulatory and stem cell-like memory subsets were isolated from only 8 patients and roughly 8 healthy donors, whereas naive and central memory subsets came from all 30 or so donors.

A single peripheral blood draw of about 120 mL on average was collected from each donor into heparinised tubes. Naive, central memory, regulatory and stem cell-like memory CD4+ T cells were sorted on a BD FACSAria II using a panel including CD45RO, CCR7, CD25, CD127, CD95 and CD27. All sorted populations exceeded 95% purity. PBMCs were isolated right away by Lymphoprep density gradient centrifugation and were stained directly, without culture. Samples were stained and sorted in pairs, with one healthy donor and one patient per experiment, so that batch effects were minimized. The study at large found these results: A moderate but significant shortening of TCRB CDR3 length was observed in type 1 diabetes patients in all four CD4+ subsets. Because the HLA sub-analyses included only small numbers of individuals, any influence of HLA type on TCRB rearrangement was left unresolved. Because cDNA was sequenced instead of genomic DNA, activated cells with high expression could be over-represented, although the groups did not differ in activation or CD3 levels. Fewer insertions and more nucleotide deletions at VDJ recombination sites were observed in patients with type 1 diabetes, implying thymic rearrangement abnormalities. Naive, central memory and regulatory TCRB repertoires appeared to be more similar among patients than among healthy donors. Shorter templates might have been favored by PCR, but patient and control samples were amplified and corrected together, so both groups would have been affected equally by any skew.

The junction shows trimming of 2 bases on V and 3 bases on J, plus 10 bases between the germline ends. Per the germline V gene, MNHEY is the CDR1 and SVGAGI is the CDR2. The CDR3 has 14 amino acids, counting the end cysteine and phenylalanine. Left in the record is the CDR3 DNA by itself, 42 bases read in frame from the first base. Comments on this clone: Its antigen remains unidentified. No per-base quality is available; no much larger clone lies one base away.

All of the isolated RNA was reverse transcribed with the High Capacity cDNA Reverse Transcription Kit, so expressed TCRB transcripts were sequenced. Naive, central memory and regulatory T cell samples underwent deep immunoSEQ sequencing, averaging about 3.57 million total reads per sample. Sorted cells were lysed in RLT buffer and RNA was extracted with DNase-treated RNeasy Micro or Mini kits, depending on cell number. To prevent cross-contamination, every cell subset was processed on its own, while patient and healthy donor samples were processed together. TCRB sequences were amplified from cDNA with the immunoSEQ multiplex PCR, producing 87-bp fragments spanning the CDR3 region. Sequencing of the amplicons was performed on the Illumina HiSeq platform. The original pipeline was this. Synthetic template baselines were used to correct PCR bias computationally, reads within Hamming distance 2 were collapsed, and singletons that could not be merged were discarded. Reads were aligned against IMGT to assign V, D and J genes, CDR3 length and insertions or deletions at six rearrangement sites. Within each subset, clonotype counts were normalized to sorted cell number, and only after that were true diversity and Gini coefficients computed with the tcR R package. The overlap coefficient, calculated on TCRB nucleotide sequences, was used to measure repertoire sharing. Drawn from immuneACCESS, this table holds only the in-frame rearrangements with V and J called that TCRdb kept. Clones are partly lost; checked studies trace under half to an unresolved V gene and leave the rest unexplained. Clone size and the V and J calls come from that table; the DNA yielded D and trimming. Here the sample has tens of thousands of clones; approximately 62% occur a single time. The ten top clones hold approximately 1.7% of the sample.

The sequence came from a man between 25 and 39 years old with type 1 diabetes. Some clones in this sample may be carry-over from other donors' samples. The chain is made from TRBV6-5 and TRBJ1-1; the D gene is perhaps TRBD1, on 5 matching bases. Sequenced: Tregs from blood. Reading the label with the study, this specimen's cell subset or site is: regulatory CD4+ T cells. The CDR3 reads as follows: CASSYMGRDTEAFF. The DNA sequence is TGTGCCAGCAGTTACATGGGGCGCGACACTGAAGCTTTCTTT.